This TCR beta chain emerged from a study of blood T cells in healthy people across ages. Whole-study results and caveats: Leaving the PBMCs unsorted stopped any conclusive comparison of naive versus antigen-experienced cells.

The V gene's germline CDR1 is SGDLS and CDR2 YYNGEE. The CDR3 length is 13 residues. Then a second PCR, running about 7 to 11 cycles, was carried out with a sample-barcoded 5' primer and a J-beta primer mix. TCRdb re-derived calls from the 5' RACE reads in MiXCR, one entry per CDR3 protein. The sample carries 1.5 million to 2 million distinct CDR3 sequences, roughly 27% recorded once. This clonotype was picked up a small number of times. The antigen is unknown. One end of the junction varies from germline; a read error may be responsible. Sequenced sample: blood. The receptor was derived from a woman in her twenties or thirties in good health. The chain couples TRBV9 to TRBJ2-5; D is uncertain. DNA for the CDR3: TGTGCCAGCAGAGTAGACACTCAAGAGACCCAGTACTTC. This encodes CASRVDTQETQYF.